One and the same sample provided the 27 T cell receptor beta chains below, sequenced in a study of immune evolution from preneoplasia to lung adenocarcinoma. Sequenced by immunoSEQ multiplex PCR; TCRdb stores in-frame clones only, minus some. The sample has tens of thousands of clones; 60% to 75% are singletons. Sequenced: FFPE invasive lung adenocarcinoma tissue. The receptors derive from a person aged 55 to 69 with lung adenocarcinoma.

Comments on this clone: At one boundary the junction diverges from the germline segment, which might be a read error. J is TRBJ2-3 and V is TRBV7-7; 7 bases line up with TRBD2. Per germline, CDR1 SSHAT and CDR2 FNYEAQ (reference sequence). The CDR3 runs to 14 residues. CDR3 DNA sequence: TGTGCTAGCAGTCGGACGGGGGGTACAGATACGCAGTATTTT. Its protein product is CASSRTGGTDTQYF.

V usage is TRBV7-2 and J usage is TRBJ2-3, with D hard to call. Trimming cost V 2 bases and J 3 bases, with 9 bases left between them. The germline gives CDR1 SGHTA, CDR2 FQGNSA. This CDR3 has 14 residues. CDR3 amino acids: CASSLMWGTDTQYF. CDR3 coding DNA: TGTGCCAGCAGCTTAATGTGGGGAACAGATACGCAGTATTTT.

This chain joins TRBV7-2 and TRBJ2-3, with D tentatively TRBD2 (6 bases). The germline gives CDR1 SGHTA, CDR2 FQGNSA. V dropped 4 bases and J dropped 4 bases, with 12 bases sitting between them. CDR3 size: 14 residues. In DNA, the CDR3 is TGTGCCAGCAGCTCTCGTGCGGGACCAGATACGCAGTATTTT. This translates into CASSSRAGPDTQYF.

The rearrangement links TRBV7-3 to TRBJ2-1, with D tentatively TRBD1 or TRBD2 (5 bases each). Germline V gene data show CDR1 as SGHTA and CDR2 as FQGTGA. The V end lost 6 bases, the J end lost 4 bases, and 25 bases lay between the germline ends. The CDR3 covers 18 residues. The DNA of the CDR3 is TGTGCCAGCAGTTCCGAAACCCGCGGACAAAGAGGGTACAATGAGCAGTTCTTC. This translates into CASSSETRGQRGYNEQFF.

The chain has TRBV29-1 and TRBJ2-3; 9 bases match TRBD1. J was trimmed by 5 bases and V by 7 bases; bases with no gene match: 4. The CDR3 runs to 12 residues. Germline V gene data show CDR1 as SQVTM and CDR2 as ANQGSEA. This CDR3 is CSGQGVVDTQYF. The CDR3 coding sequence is TGCAGCGGACAGGGGGTTGTAGATACGCAGTATTTT.

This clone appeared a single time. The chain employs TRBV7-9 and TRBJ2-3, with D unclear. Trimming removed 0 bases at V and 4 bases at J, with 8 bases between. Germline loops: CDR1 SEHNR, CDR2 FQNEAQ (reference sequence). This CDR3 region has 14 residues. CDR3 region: CASSLAGLADTQYF. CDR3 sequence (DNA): TGTGCCAGCAGCTTAGCGGGTTTGGCAGATACGCAGTATTTT. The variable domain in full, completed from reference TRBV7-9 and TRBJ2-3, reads DTGVSQNPRHKITKRGQNVTFRCDPISEHNRLYWYRQTLGQGPEFLTYFQNEAQLEKSRLLSDRFSAERPKGSFSTLEIQRTEQGDSAMYLCASSLAGLADTQYFGPGTRLTVL.

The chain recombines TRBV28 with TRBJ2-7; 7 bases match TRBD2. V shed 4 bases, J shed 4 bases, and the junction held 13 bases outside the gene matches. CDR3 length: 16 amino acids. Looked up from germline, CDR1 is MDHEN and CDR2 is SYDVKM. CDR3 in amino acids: CASSSRRGGGVYEQYF. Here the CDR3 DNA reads TGTGCCAGCAGTTCCCGTCGTGGCGGGGGAGTTTACGAGCAGTACTTC. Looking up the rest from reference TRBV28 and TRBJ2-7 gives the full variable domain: DVKVTQSSRYLVKRTGEKVFLECVQDMDHENMFWYRQDPGLGLRLIYFSYDVKMKEKGDIPEGYSVSREKKERFSLILESASTNQTSMYLCASSSRRGGGVYEQYFGPGTRLTVT.

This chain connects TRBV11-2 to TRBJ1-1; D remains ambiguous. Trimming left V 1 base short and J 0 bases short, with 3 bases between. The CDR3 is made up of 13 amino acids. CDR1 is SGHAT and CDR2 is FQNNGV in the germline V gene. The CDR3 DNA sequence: TGTGCCAGCAGCTTAGCGCTGAACACTGAAGCTTTCTTT. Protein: CASSLALNTEAFF.

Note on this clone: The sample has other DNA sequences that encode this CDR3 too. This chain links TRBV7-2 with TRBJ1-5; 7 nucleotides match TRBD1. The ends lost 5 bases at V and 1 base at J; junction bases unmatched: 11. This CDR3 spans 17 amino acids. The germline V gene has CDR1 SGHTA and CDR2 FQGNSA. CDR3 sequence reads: CASSLTGGQTSNQPQHF. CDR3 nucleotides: TGTGCCAGCAGCCTAACCGGGGGACAGACAAGCAATCAGCCCCAGCATTTT. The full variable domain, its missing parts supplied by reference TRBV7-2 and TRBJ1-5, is GAGVSQSPSNKVTEKGKDVELRCDPISGHTALYWYRQSLGQGLEFLIYFQGNSAPDKSGLPSDRFSAERTGGSVSTLTIQRTQQEDSAVYLCASSLTGGQTSNQPQHFGDGTRLSIL.

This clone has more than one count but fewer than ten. The chain's CDR3 is CATSVAASYEQYF. The CDR3 DNA sequence: TGTGCCACCAGCGTAGCGGCCTCCTACGAGCAGTACTTC. This chain connects TRBV15 to TRBJ2-7, with D possibly matching TRBD2 (6 bases). The V end lost 5 bases, the J end lost 0 bases, and 8 bases lay between the germline ends. This CDR3 spans 13 amino acids. From germline, CDR1 is LNHNV and CDR2 YYDKDF (reference sequence).

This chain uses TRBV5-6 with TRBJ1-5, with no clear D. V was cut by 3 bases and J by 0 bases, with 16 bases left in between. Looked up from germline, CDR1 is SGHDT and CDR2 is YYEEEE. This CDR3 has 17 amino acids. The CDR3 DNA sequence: TGTGCCAGCAGCTCCGCCGGGTCCCTGGGTAGCAATCAGCCCCAGCATTTT. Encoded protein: CASSSAGSLGSNQPQHF.

DNA of the CDR3: TGCGCCAGCAGCTTACTAGCGGGAGGGCCCGCCGGGGAGCTGTTTTTT. Residues: CASSLLAGGPAGELFF. The chain uses TRBV5-1 and TRBJ2-2; 13 bases align to TRBD2. The J segment lost 6 bases and the V segment lost 2 bases, leaving 4 bases of the junction unmatched. Germline loops: CDR1 SGHRS, CDR2 YFSETQ. CDR3 length: 16 residues. Supplemented by reference TRBV5-1 and TRBJ2-2, the full variable domain reads KAGVTQTPRYLIKTRGQQVTLSCSPISGHRSVSWYQQTPGQGLQFLFEYFSETQRNKGNFPGRFSGRQFSNSRSEMNVSTLELGDSALYLCASSLLAGGPAGELFFGEGSRLTVL.

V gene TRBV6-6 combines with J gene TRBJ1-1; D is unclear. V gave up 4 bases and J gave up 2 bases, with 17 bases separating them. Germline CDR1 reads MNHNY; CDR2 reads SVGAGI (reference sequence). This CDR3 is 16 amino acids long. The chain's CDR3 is CASSLLPLAANTEAFF. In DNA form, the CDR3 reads TGTGCCAGCAGTTTACTGCCCTTGGCGGCAAACACTGAAGCTTTCTTT.

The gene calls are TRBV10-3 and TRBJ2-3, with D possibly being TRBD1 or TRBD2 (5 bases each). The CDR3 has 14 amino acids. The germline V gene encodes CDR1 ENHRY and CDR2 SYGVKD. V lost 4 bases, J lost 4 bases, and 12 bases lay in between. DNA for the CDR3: TGTGCCATCAGTGGACAGATCGGGGCAGATACGCAGTATTTT. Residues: CAISGQIGADTQYF.

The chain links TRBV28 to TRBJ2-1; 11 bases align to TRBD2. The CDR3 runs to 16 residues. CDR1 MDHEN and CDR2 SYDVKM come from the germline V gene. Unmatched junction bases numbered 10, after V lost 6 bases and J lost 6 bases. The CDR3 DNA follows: TGTGCCAGCAGGCCCATGACCGGGACTAGCGGCAATGAGCAGTTCTTC. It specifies CASRPMTGTSGNEQFF.

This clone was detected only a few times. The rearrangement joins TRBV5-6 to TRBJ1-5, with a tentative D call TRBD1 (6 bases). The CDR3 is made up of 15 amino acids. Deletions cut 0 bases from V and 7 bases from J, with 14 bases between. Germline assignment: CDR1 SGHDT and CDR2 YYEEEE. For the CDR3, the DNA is TGTGCCAGCAGCTTGGCCGGGGGGGCCCAGCAGCCCCAGCATTTT. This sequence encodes CASSLAGGAQQPQHF. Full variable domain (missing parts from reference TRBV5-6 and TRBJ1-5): DAGVTQSPTHLIKTRGQQVTLRCSPKSGHDTVSWYQQALGQGPQFIFQYYEEEERQRGNFPDRFSGHQFPNYSSELNVNALLLGDSALYLCASSLAGGAQQPQHFGDGTRLSIL.

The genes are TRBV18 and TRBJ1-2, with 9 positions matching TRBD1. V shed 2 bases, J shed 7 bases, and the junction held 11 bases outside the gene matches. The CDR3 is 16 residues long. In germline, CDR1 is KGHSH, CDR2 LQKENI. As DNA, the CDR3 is TGTGCCAGCTCACCAACTGGCCCGGGACAGGGTAGTGGCTACACCTTC. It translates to CASSPTGPGQGSGYTF. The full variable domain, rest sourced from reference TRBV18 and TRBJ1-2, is NAGVMQNPRHLVRRRGQEARLRCSPMKGHSHVYWYRQLPEEGLKFMVYLQKENIIDESGMPKERFSAEFPKEGPSILRIQQVVRGDSAAYFCASSPTGPGQGSGYTFGSGTRLTVV.

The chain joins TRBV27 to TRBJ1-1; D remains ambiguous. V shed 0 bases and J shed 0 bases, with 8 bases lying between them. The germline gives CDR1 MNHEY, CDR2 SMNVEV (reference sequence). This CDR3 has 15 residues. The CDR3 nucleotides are TGTGCCAGCAGTTTATCGGTCAGATTGAACACTGAAGCTTTCTTT. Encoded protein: CASSLSVRLNTEAFF.

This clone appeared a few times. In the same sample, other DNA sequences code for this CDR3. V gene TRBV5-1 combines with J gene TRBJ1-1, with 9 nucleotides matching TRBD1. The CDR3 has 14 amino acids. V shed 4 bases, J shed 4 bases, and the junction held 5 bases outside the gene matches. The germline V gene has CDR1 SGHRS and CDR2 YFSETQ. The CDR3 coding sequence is TGCGCCAGCAGCATACAGGGGGCTGGCACTGAAGCTTTCTTT. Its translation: CASSIQGAGTEAFF.

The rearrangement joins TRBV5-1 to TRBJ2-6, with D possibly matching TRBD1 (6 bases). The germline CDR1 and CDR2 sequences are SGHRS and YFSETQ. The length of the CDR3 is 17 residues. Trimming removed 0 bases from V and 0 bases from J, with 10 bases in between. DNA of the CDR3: TGCGCCAGCAGCTTGGCAACAGGGAGCTCTGGGGCCAACGTCCTGACTTTC. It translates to CASSLATGSSGANVLTF.

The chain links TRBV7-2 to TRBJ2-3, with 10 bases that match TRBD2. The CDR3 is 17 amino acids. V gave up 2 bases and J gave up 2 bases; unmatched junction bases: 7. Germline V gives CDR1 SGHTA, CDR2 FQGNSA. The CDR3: CASSLQIGLAATDTQYF. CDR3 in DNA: TGTGCCAGCAGCTTACAAATAGGACTAGCGGCCACAGATACGCAGTATTTT.

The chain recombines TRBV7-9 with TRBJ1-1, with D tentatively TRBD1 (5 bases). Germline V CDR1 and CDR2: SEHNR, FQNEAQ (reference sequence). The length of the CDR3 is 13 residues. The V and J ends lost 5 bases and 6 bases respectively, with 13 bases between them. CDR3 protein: CASSRTGGPEAFF. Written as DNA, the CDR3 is TGTGCCAGCAGCCGGACGGGGGGACCTGAAGCTTTCTTT. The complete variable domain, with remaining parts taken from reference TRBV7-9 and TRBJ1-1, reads DTGVSQNPRHKITKRGQNVTFRCDPISEHNRLYWYRQTLGQGPEFLTYFQNEAQLEKSRLLSDRFSAERPKGSFSTLEIQRTEQGDSAMYLCASSRTGGPEAFFGQGTRLTVV.

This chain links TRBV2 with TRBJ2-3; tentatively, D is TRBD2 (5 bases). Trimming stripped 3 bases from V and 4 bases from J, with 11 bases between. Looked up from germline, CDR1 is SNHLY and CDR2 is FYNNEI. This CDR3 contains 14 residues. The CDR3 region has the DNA TGTGCCAGCAGTGATGGGAGTTCGGCAGATACGCAGTATTTT. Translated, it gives CASSDGSSADTQYF.

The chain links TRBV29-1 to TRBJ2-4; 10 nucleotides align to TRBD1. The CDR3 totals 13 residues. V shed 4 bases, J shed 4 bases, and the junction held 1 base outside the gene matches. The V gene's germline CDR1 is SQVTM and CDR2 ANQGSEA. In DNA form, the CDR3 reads TGCAGCGTTGGGACAGGGGGGAAAAACATTCAGTACTTC. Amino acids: CSVGTGGKNIQYF.

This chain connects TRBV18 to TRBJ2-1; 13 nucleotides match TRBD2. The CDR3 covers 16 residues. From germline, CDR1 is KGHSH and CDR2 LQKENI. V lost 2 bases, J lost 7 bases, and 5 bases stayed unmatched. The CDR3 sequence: CASSPTPGLAGNEQFF. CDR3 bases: TGTGCCAGCTCACCAACACCGGGACTAGCGGGAAATGAGCAGTTCTTC.

In DNA, the CDR3 is TGTGCCAGCCTGGGGACAGGGGAGGGGGAGCTGTTTTTT. Residues: CASLGTGEGELFF. The chain employs TRBV19 and TRBJ2-2, with 10 nucleotides matching TRBD1. The CDR3 totals 13 residues. Germline-derived CDR1 and CDR2 are LNHDA and SQIVND (reference sequence). The V gene end was trimmed by 9 bases and the J gene end by 8 bases; junction bases not matched to a gene: 6.

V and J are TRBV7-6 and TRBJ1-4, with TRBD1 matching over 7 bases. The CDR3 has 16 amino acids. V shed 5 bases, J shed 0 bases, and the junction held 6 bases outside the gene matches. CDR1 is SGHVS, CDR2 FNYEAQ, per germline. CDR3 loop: CASSPRQGATNEKLFF. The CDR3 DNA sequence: TGTGCCAGCAGCCCTCGACAGGGTGCAACTAATGAAAAACTGTTTTTT.